The rows below give T cell receptor beta chains drawn from one sample of a study of T cell responses to AZD1222 COVID-19 vaccine. Generated by immunoSEQ multiplex PCR, the TCRdb table keeps only in-frame clones and is missing some. Of about 94,000 clones listed, around nine tenths were seen once; the top ten hold about an eighth. The material was peripheral blood, obtained on day 0 of AZD1222 vaccination. The receptors derive from an adult in good health. The CDR3 runs from the conserved cysteine through the conserved F or W. A D gene is named only where the DNA matches it firmly.

d_gene	j_gene	v_gene	CDR3nt	CDR3aa
.	TRBJ2-6	TRBV7-9	TGTGCCAGCAGCTTAGACTCTGGGGCCAACGTCCTGACTTTC	CASSLDSGANVLTF
TRBD1	TRBJ1-1	TRBV5-5	TGTGCCAGCAGCTTGGACGAGGGACAGGGGGCGCCGGCTTTCTTT	CASSLDEGQGAPAFF
.	TRBJ2-7	TRBV28	TGTGCCAGCAGTTCCATCGTGGGACCGACCCATACCTACGAGCAGTACTTC	CASSSIVGPTHTYEQYF
.	TRBJ2-1	TRBV7-2	TGTGCCAGCGCATCCGGGACATATAACAATGAGCAGTTCTTC	CASASGTYNNEQFF
.	TRBJ2-7	TRBV6-2/TRBV6-3	TGTGCCAGCAGTTACGTCGCGCCCCTCTCCTACGAGCAGTACTTC	CASSYVAPLSYEQYF
.	TRBJ1-2	TRBV9	TGTGCCAGCAGCGTCCGGGGAGGCTATGGCTACACCTTC	CASSVRGGYGYTF
TRBD2	TRBJ2-5	TRBV6-6	TGTGCCAGCACCAGAGTAGGCGGGGGGGCCGGGGAGACCCAGTACTTC	CASTRVGGGAGETQYF
.	TRBJ1-5	TRBV6-5	TGTGCCAGCAGTTACCTTGGGGGAGGGCAGCCCCAGCATTTT	CASSYLGGGQPQHF
.	TRBJ1-1	TRBV12-3/TRBV12-4	TGTGCCAGCAGTTTAAGGAGGACCACTGAAGCTTTCTTT	CASSLRRTTEAFF
TRBD1	TRBJ2-1	TRBV10-3	TGTGCCATCAAGGACAGGGGGAGGGATGAGCAGTTCTTC	CAIKDRGRDEQFF